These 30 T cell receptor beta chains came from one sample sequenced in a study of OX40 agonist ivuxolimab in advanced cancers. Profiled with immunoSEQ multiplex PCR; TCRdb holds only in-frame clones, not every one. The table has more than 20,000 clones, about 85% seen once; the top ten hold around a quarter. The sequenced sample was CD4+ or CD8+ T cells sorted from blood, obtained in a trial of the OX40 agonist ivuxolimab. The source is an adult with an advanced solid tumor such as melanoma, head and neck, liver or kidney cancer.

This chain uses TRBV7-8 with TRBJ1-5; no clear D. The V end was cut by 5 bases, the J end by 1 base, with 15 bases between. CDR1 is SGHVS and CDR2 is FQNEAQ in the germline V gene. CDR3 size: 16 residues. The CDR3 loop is CASSPYAGGSNQPQHF. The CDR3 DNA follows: TGTGCCAGCAGCCCTTATGCGGGCGGCAGCAATCAGCCCCAGCATTTT.

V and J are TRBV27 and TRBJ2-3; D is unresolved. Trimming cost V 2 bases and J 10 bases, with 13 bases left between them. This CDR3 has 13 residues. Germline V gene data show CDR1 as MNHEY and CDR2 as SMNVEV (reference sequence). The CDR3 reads CASSLGFAFAQYF. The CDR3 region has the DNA TGTGCCAGCAGTTTAGGGTTCGCCTTTGCGCAGTATTTT.

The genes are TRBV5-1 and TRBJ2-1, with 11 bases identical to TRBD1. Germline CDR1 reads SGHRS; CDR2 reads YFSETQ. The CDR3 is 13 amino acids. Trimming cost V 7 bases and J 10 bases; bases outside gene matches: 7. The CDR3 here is CASSWTGGSEQFF. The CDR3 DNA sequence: TGCGCCAGCTCGTGGACAGGGGGCAGCGAGCAGTTCTTC.

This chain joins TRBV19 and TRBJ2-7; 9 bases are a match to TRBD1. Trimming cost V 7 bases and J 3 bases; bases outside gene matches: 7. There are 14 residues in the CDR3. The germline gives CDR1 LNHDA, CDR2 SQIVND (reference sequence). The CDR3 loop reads CASTPGQGGYEQYF. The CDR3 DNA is TGTGCCAGTACCCCGGGACAGGGAGGCTACGAGCAGTACTTC.

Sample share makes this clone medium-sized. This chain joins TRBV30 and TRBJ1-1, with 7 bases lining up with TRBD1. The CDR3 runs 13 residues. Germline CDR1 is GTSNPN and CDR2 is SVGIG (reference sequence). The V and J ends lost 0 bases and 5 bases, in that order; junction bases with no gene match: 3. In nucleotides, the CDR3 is TGTGCCTGGAGTGTCTTCAGGGGGACTGAAGCTTTCTTT. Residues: CAWSVFRGTEAFF.

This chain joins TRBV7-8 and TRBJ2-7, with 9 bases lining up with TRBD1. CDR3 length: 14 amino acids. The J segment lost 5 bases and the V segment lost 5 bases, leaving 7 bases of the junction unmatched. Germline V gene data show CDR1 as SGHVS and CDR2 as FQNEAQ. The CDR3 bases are TGTGCCAGCAGCGTGACAGGGGGTGAGAACGAGCAGTACTTC. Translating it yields CASSVTGGENEQYF.

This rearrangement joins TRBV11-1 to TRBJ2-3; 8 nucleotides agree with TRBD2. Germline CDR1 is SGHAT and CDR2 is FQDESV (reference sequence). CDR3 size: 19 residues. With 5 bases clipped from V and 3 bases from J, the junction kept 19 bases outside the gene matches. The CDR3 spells CASSPGLVLLSRSTDTQYF. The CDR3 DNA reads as TGTGCCAGCAGCCCGGGACTAGTCCTTCTAAGTCGGTCGACAGATACGCAGTATTTT.

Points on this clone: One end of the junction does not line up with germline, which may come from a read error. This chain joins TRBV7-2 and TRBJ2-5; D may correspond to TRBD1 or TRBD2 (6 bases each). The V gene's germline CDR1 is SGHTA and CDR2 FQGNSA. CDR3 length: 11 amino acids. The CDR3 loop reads CASSLIGGKNF. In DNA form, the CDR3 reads TGTGCCAGCAGCTTAATAGGGGGGAAAAACTTC. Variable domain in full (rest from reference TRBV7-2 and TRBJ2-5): GAGVSQSPSNKVTEKGKDVELRCDPISGHTALYWYRQSLGQGLEFLIYFQGNSAPDKSGLPSDRFSAERTGGSVSTLTIQRTQQEDSAVYLCASSLIGGKNFGPGTRLLVL.

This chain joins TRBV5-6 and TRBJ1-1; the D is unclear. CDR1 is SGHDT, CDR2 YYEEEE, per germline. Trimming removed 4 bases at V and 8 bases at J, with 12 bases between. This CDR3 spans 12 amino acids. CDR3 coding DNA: TGTGCCAGCAGCGTTACACTGGACGAAGCTTTCTTT. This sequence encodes CASSVTLDEAFF.

The CDR3 sequence is CASSQRQGSIEKLFF. The CDR3 bases are TGCGCCAGCAGCCAACGACAGGGGTCTATAGAAAAACTGTTTTTT. The rearrangement links TRBV4-1 to TRBJ1-4, with 8 bases fitting TRBD1. The CDR3 loop spans 15 amino acids. From germline, CDR1 is MGHRA and CDR2 YSYEKL. With 2 bases clipped from V and 8 bases from J, the junction kept 7 bases outside the gene matches.

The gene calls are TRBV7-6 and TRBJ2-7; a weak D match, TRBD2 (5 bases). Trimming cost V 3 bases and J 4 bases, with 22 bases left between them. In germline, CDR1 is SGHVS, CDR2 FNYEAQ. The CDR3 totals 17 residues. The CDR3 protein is CASSLFEGGPSFYEQYF. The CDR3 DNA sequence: TGTGCCAGCAGCTTGTTCGAGGGCGGCCCGTCCTTTTACGAGCAGTACTTC.

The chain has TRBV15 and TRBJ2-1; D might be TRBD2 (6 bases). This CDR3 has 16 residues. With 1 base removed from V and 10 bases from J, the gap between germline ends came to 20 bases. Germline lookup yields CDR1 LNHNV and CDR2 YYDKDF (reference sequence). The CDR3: CATSRVHGGPSGEQFF. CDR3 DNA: TGTGCCACCAGCAGAGTTCACGGGGGACCTTCGGGGGAGCAGTTCTTC.

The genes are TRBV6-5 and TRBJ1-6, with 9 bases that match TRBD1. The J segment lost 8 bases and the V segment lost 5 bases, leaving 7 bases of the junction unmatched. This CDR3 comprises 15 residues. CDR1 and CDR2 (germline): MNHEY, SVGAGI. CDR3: CASSRTGVIDSPLHF. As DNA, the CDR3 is TGTGCCAGCAGTAGGACAGGGGTCATCGATTCACCCCTCCACTTT.

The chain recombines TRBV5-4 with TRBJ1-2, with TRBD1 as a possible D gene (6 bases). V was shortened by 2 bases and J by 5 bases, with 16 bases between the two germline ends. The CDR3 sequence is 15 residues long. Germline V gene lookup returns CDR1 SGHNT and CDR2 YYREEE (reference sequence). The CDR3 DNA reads TGTGCCAGCAGCTTCTCAGGGGATTGGGCGTATGGCTACACCTTC. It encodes CASSFSGDWAYGYTF.

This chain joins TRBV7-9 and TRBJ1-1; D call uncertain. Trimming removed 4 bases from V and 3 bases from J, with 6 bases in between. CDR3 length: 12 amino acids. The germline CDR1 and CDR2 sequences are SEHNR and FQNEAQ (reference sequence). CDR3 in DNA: TGTGCCAGCAGCTCAGTTCACACTGAAGCTTTCTTT. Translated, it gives CASSSVHTEAFF.

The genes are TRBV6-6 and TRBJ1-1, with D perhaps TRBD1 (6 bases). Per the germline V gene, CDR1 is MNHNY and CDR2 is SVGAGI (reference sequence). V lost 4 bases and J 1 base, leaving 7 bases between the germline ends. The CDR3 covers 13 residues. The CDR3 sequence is CASSWTANTEAFF. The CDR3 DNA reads TGTGCCAGCAGTTGGACAGCGAACACTGAAGCTTTCTTT.

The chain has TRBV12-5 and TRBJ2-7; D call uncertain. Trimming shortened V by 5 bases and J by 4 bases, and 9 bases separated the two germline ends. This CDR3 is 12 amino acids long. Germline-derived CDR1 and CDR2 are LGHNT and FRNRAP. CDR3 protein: CASGTGPYEQYF. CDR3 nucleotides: TGTGCTAGTGGTACCGGGCCTTACGAGCAGTACTTC.

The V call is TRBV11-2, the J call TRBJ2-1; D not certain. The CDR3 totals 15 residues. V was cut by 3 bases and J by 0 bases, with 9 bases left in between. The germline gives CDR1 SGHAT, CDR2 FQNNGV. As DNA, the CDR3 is TGTGCCAGCAGCTTCAGATCGAGCTCCTACAATGAGCAGTTCTTC. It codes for CASSFRSSSYNEQFF.

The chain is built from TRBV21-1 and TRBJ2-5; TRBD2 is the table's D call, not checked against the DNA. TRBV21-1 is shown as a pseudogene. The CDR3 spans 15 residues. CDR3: CASRTSGGAQETQYF. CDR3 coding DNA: TGTGCCAGCAGGACTAGCGGGGGGGCCCAAGAGACCCAGTACTTC.

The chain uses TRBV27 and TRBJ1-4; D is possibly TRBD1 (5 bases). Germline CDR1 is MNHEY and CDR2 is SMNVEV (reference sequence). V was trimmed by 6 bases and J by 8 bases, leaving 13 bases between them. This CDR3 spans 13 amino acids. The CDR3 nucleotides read TGTGCCAGCAGGAGACAGCAAGAGGAAAAACTGTTTTTT. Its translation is CASRRQQEEKLFF.

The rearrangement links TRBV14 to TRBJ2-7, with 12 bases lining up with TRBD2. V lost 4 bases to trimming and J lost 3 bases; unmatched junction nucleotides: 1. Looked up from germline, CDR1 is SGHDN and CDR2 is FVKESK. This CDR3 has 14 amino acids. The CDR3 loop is CASSPGLAGYEQYF. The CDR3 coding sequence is TGTGCCAGCAGCCCGGGACTAGCGGGCTACGAGCAGTACTTC. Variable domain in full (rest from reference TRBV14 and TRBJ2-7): EAGVTQFPSHSVIEKGQTVTLRCDPISGHDNLYWYRRVMGKEIKFLLHFVKESKQDESGMPNNRFLAERTGGTYSTLKVQPAELEDSGVYFCASSPGLAGYEQYFGPGTRLTVT.

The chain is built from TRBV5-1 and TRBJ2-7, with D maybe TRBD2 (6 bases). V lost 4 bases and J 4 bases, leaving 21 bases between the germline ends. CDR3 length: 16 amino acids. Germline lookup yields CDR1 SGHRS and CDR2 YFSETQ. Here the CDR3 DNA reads TGCGCCAGCAGCCTCACACTAGCTGCAGGAGGTTACGAGCAGTACTTC. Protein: CASSLTLAAGGYEQYF.

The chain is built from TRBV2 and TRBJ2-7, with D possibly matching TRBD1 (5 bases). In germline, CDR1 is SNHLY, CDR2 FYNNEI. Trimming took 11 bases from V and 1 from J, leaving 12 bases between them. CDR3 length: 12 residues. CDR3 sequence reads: CAVWGQSYEQYF. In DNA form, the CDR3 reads TGTGCCGTCTGGGGCCAGTCCTACGAGCAGTACTTC.

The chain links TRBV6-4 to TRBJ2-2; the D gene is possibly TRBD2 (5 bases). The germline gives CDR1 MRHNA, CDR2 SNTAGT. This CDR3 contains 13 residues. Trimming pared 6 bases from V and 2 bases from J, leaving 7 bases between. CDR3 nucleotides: TGTGCCAGCAGCGGACTCAACACCGGGGAGCTGTTTTTT. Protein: CASSGLNTGELFF.

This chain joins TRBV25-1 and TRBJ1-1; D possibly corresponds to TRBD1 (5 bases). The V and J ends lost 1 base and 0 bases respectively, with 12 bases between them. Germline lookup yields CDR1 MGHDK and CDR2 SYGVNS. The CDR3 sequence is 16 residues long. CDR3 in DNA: TGTGCCAGCAGTGAATCTCAGACAGACCTGAACACTGAAGCTTTCTTT. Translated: CASSESQTDLNTEAFF.

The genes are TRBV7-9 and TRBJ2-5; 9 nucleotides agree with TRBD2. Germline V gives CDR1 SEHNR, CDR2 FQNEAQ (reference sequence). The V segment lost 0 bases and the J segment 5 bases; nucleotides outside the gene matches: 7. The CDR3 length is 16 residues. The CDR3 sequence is CASSLAGSGRWETQYF. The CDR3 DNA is TGTGCCAGCAGCTTAGCTGGTAGCGGGAGATGGGAGACCCAGTACTTC.

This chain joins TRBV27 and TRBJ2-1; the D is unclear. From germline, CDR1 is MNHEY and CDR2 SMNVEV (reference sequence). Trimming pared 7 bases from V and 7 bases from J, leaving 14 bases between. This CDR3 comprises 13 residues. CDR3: CASTLKVGNEQFF. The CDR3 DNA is TGTGCCAGCACTCTAAAGGTGGGGAATGAGCAGTTCTTC.

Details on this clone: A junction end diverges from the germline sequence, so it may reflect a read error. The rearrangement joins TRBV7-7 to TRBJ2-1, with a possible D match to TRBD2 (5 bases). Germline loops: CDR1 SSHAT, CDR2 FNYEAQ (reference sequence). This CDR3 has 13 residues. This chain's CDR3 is CASSLVVGSEQFF. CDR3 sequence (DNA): TGTGCTAGCAGCTTAGTTGTGGGGAGTGAGCAGTTCTTC.

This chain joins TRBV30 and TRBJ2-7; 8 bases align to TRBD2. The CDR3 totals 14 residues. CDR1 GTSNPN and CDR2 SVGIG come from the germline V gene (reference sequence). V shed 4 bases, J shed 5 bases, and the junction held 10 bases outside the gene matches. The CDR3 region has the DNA TGTGCCTGGAACGGGAGGGATGAGTTAAACGAGCAGTACTTC. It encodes CAWNGRDELNEQYF.

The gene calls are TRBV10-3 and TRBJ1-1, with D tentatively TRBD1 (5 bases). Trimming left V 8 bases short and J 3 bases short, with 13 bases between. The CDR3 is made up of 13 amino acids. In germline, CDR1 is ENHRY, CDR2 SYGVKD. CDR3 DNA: TGTGCCATCCGGGACCTAGGGGACACTGAAGCTTTCTTT. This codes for CAIRDLGDTEAFF.